These T cell receptor beta chains were read from a single sample in a study of Graves' ophthalmopathy and Graves' hyperthyroidism. In TCRdb, the multiplex PCR reads were re-called with MiXCR into one record per CDR3 protein. Of roughly 700,000 distinct CDR3 sequences in the sample, 40% were seen once. Sequencing used peripheral blood. These receptors originate from an adult man with Graves' ophthalmopathy. Each CDR3 is given with its conserved first and last residue. The D gene is left open where the match is weak. Not all rows give a size; the values are once, few, many and, for expanded clones, a class.

D,J,V,size,DNA,CDR3
TRBD2,TRBJ2-7,TRBV25-1,.,TGTGCCAGCAGCTTAGGCGGACTAGCGGCGGGGAAGCAGTACTTC,CASSLGGLAAGKQYF
.,TRBJ1-1,TRBV29-1,many,TGCAGCGTTGAAGGCAGGCTACACACTGAAGCTTTCTTT,CSVEGRLHTEAFF
TRBD1,TRBJ2-7,TRBV7-9,.,TGTGCCAGCAGCTTAGGGACAGGGGGTCAATACGAGCAGTACTTC,CASSLGTGGQYEQYF
.,TRBJ2-2,TRBV7-9,many,TGTGCCAGCAGAGAATGGGGGGCAGTGGAGACCGGGGAGCTGTTTTTT,CASREWGAVETGELFF
TRBD2,TRBJ2-7,TRBV7-9,few,TGTGCCAGCAGCTTAGGACCTAGCGGGAGATGGTACGAGCAGTACTTC,CASSLGPSGRWYEQYF
.,TRBJ1-6,TRBV20-1,few,TGCAGTGCTAGAGATCAGGGCTCCCCCTCACCCCTCCACTTT,CSARDQGSPSPLHF
.,TRBJ2-2,TRBV25-1,.,TGCGCCAGCAGCTATCGTTTCAGGGACACCGGGGAGCTGTTTTTT,CASSYRFRDTGELFF
TRBD1,TRBJ1-1,TRBV9,few,TGTGCCAGCAGCCCCCGGGACAGAGAGTGGACTGAAGCTTTCTTT,CASSPRDREWTEAFF
.,TRBJ1-2,TRBV2,many,TGCGCCAGCAGTATACAGGGTGGAAACTATGGCTACACCTTC,CASSIQGGNYGYTF
.,TRBJ1-1,TRBV2,.,TGTGCCAGCAGCCAAGATTTGGGGAGTTCTGAAGCTTTCTTT,CASSQDLGSSEAFF
.,TRBJ1-6,TRBV12-3/TRBV12-4,.,TGTGCCAGCAGTTTCTGGAATTCACCCCTCCACTTT,CASSFWNSPLHF
.,TRBJ2-7,TRBV7-9,many,TGTGCCAGCAGCTCCGACAGTCCCTACGAGCAGTACTTC,CASSSDSPYEQYF
.,TRBJ1-5,TRBV20-1,.,TGCAGTGCCAGACGGTATTCCTATAGCAATCAGCCCCAGCATTTT,CSARRYSYSNQPQHF
TRBD1,TRBJ2-5,TRBV15,.,TGTGCCACCAGCAGTACGACAGGGGAAGAGACCCAGTACTTC,CATSSTTGEETQYF
.,TRBJ1-1,TRBV12-3/TRBV12-4,.,TGTGCCAGGCAGGGGAGGAACACTGAAGCTTTCTTT,CARQGRNTEAFF
.,TRBJ1-3,TRBV6-5,few,TGTGCCAGCAGTTTGGGAGTTGGTCTCCATGGAAACACCATATATTTT,CASSLGVGLHGNTIYF
TRBD1,TRBJ2-2,TRBV19,.,TGTGCCAGTAACACTGTAAGGGGACAGGGACGTGGTTCGAACACCGGGGAGCTGTTTTTT,CASNTVRGQGRGSNTGELFF
.,TRBJ1-1,TRBV20-1,.,TGCAGTGCTAGGGGGACCCGGAACACTGAAGCTTTCTTT,CSARGTRNTEAFF